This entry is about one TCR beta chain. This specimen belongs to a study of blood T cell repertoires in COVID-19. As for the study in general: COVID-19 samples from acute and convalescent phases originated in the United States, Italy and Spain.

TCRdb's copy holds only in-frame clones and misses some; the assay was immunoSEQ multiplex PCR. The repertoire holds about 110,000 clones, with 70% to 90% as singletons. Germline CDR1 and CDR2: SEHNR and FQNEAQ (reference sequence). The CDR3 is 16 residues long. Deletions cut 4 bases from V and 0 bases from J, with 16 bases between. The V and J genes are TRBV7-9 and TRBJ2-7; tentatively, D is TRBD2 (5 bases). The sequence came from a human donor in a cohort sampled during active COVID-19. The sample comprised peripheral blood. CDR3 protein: CASSSLGVGSSYEQYF. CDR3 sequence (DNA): TGTGCCAGCAGCTCCCTCGGGGTGGGTAGCTCCTACGAGCAGTACTTC.